What follows are 22 T cell receptor beta chains derived from one specimen sequenced in a study of blood T cell repertoires in COVID-19. Using immunoSEQ multiplex PCR, the repertoire was profiled, and TCRdb retains in-frame clones only, with some absent. The sample has under 65,000 clones; around 76% are singletons. Sequenced sample: peripheral blood. The receptor source for this set is a woman between 55 and 75 years old with acute or convalescent COVID-19.

This rearrangement joins TRBV24-1 to TRBJ1-2; 7 nucleotides match TRBD1. The germline CDR1 and CDR2 sequences are KGHDR and SFDVKD. V shed 1 base and J 4 bases; nucleotides not matched to a gene: 5. The CDR3 has 15 amino acids. In DNA form, the CDR3 reads TGTGCCACCAGTGATTTCCCGGACAGGTTCTATGGCTACACCTTC. It yields the protein CATSDFPDRFYGYTF.

The rearrangement uses TRBV19 and TRBJ2-7; possibly TRBD2 for D (5 bases). This CDR3 has 12 amino acids. Trimming left V 3 bases short and J 7 bases short, with 10 bases between. The germline V gene has CDR1 LNHDA and CDR2 SQIVND (reference sequence). The CDR3 bases are TGTGCCAGTAGTATCCAGCGCGGGGAGCAGTACTTC. Amino acids: CASSIQRGEQYF.

The rearrangement links TRBV6-5 to TRBJ1-6, with TRBD1 matching over 7 bases. The V gene's germline CDR1 is MNHEY and CDR2 SVGAGI. V lost 2 bases and J lost 10; bases outside the gene matches: 5. This CDR3 comprises 14 residues. The CDR3 DNA is TGTGCCAGCAGTTACAAGGGGGCGGGATCACCCCTCCACTTT. It is translated as CASSYKGAGSPLHF.

V gene TRBV6-5 combines with J gene TRBJ2-7; 7 nucleotides align to TRBD1. Germline lookup yields CDR1 MNHEY and CDR2 SVGAGI. This CDR3 spans 13 amino acids. V dropped 7 bases and J dropped 1; count of bases not matched to a gene: 4. CDR3 sequence: CASNRDRSYEQYF. Written as DNA, the CDR3 is TGTGCCAGCAACCGGGACAGATCCTACGAGCAGTACTTC.

CDR3 coding DNA: TGTGCCAGCAGCGGGACAGGGGCCGGGGAGCTGTTTTTT. Translating it yields CASSGTGAGELFF. The chain links TRBV7-3 to TRBJ2-2; 10 bases map to TRBD1. Trimming took 5 bases from V and 6 from J; bases not matched to a gene: 0. This CDR3 spans 13 amino acids. Germline V gene lookup returns CDR1 SGHTA and CDR2 FQGTGA.

V and J are TRBV9 and TRBJ2-1; 13 nucleotides line up with TRBD2. CDR3 length: 14 amino acids. V was pared by 4 bases and J by 10 bases, with 5 bases of the junction left unmatched. Germline V CDR1 and CDR2: SGDLS, YYNGEE. The CDR3 spells CASSSGLAGEEQFF. The CDR3 region has the DNA TGTGCCAGCAGCTCCGGACTAGCGGGGGAAGAGCAGTTCTTC.

The chain carries TRBV2 and TRBJ1-5; TRBD1 is a possible D gene (5 bases). V was shortened by 2 bases and J by 5 bases, with 10 bases between the two germline ends. This CDR3 region has 14 residues. Germline loops: CDR1 SNHLY, CDR2 FYNNEI. CDR3 bases: TGTGCCAGCAGTGAAATTGGGGGGGATCAGCCCCAGCATTTT. It codes for CASSEIGGDQPQHF.

The rearrangement links TRBV5-4 to TRBJ1-2; D gene ambiguous. The CDR3 is 12 residues long. Trimming stripped 2 bases from V and 7 bases from J, with 9 bases between. The germline gives CDR1 SGHNT, CDR2 YYREEE (reference sequence). The CDR3 reads CASSFQELGYTF. The CDR3 region has the DNA TGTGCCAGCAGCTTCCAAGAACTTGGCTACACCTTC.

The rearrangement uses TRBV7-9 and TRBJ2-2; D gene uncertain. The CDR3 contains 15 residues. The V and J ends lost 4 bases and 2 bases respectively, with 11 bases between them. CDR1 is SEHNR and CDR2 is FQNEAQ in the germline V gene (reference sequence). This CDR3 reads CASSSRNQNTGELFF. For the CDR3, the DNA is TGTGCCAGCAGCTCGAGGAACCAAAACACCGGGGAGCTGTTTTTT.

The chain couples TRBV7-8 to TRBJ1-2; D uncertain. The V end was cut by 5 bases, the J end by 0 bases, with 7 bases between. Germline CDR1 reads SGHVS; CDR2 reads FQNEAQ. There are 13 residues in the CDR3. As DNA, the CDR3 is TGTGCCAGCAGCCGGGCCCCTAACTATGGCTACACCTTC. Translated, it gives CASSRAPNYGYTF. The full variable domain, its missing parts supplied by reference TRBV7-8 and TRBJ1-2, is GAGVSQSPRYKVAKRGQDVALRCDPISGHVSLFWYQQALGQGPEFLTYFQNEAQLDKSGLPSDRFFAERPEGSVSTLKIQRTQQEDSAVYLCASSRAPNYGYTFGSGTRLTVV.

This clone was counted a few times. Here the CDR3 DNA reads TGCGCCAGCGGTTCGGACAGGGATTTTGAAGCTTTCTTT. Amino acids: CASGSDRDFEAFF. This sequence joins TRBV4-1 and TRBJ1-1; TRBD1 matches at 8 bases. This CDR3 contains 13 residues. V was pared by 8 bases and J by 7 bases, with 9 bases of the junction left unmatched. Looked up from germline, CDR1 is MGHRA and CDR2 is YSYEKL.

At least ten counts were recorded for this clone. J is TRBJ1-1 and V is TRBV19; 7 bases match TRBD1. V gave up 6 bases and J gave up 4 bases; unmatched junction bases: 11. The CDR3 extends over 15 amino acids. Germline V CDR1 and CDR2: LNHDA, SQIVND (reference sequence). For the CDR3, the DNA is TGTGCCAGTAGGAAAGACAGGGACCGGGGCACTGAAGCTTTCTTT. Protein: CASRKDRDRGTEAFF.

The chain uses TRBV7-2 and TRBJ2-3; weak D call: TRBD2 (6 bases). The CDR3 extends over 17 amino acids. Germline loops: CDR1 SGHTA, CDR2 FQGNSA. Trimming took off 1 base at V and 1 base at J, with 15 bases between the two ends. CDR3 in DNA: TGTGCCAGCAGCTTAGAACGGCGGGGCACACGCACAGATACGCAGTATTTT. Amino acid sequence: CASSLERRGTRTDTQYF.

This clone has only a few counts. The chain joins TRBV19 to TRBJ1-3; 7 nucleotides align to TRBD1. The germline gives CDR1 LNHDA, CDR2 SQIVND (reference sequence). The CDR3 has 16 amino acids. V trimming: 5 bases; J trimming: 1 base; junction bases outside the gene matches: 8. For the CDR3, the DNA is TGTGCCAGTAGTGGGCACAGGGGTTTTTCTGGAAACACCATATATTTT. This translates into CASSGHRGFSGNTIYF.

In this sample, this clone turned up once. This chain uses TRBV7-2 with TRBJ2-1; 10 positions match TRBD2. V lost 6 bases to trimming and J lost 2 bases; unmatched junction nucleotides: 4. There are 15 residues in the CDR3. CDR1 and CDR2 from the germline V gene are SGHTA and FQGNSA. CDR3: CASRSSGGAYNEQFF. The CDR3 DNA reads as TGTGCCAGCAGATCCAGCGGGGGGGCCTACAATGAGCAGTTCTTC.

The rearrangement links TRBV5-1 to TRBJ2-6; weak D call: TRBD1 (5 bases). Germline values: CDR1 SGHRS, CDR2 YFSETQ. With 4 bases removed from V and 3 bases from J, the gap between germline ends came to 8 bases. The CDR3 extends over 14 amino acids. The DNA for the CDR3 is TGCGCCAGCAGCCCAGGGATTGGGGCCAACGTCCTGACTTTC. Amino acid sequence: CASSPGIGANVLTF.

This chain uses TRBV5-1 with TRBJ2-7; a possible D gene is TRBD2 (7 bases). The ends were cut back, 0 bases at V and 6 bases at J, with 13 bases in the middle. Germline V gene data show CDR1 as SGHRS and CDR2 as YFSETQ. The CDR3 is 14 residues long. CDR3 sequence reads: CASSLAMGGGEQYF. For the CDR3, the DNA is TGCGCCAGCAGCTTGGCCATGGGAGGGGGCGAGCAGTACTTC.

The chain has TRBV10-3 and TRBJ1-2; no firm D call. The germline CDR1 and CDR2 sequences are ENHRY and SYGVKD. The ends were cut back, 4 bases at V and 5 bases at J, with 8 bases in the middle. The length of the CDR3 is 12 residues. The CDR3 region has the DNA TGTGCCATCAGTGGAGCTGAATATGGCTACACCTTC. Its protein is CAISGAEYGYTF.

This chain connects TRBV2 to TRBJ1-6, with TRBD1 as a possible D gene (6 bases). With 7 bases removed from V and 9 bases from J, the gap between germline ends came to 13 bases. Germline V gene data show CDR1 as SNHLY and CDR2 as FYNNEI. The CDR3 extends over 13 amino acids. CDR3 sequence: CASIPRGGSPLHF. The CDR3 DNA reads as TGTGCCAGCATTCCCAGGGGTGGTTCACCCCTCCACTTT.

The chain links TRBV5-1 to TRBJ2-7; perhaps TRBD1 as D (5 bases). The CDR3 is 15 amino acids. The V gene's germline CDR1 is SGHRS and CDR2 YFSETQ. V was cut by 4 bases and J by 1 base, with 15 bases left in between. The CDR3: CASSPGHLTSYEQYF. The CDR3 nucleotides are TGCGCCAGCAGCCCAGGACACCTAACTTCCTACGAGCAGTACTTC.

This clone turned up a few times. The rearrangement links TRBV5-1 to TRBJ2-2, with a possible D match to TRBD2 (6 bases). The V gene lost 4 bases and the J gene lost 6 bases, with 13 bases spanning the gap. The CDR3 loop spans 14 amino acids. Germline CDR1 SGHRS, CDR2 YFSETQ. In DNA, the CDR3 is TGCGCCAGCAGCAATTCTAGCGCACCCGGGGAGCTGTTTTTT. Protein sequence: CASSNSSAPGELFF.

V usage is TRBV7-9 and J usage is TRBJ1-2; maybe TRBD1 (6 bases). This CDR3 is built from 14 residues. Between the trimmed V and J ends, which lost 3 bases and 4 bases, there was a span of 12 bases. Germline CDR1 reads SEHNR; CDR2 reads FQNEAQ (reference sequence). CDR3 sequence: CASSFVQGPYGYTF. The CDR3 DNA reads as TGTGCCAGCAGCTTCGTACAGGGTCCCTATGGCTACACCTTC. The complete variable domain, with remaining parts taken from reference TRBV7-9 and TRBJ1-2, reads DTGVSQNPRHKITKRGQNVTFRCDPISEHNRLYWYRQTLGQGPEFLTYFQNEAQLEKSRLLSDRFSAERPKGSFSTLEIQRTEQGDSAMYLCASSFVQGPYGYTFGSGTRLTVV.